This T cell receptor beta chain is from a study of blood T cell repertoires in COVID-19. Method: immunoSEQ multiplex PCR; TCRdb's copy keeps in-frame clones and lacks some. The table includes 35,000 to 45,000 clones, around 85% detected once. Input material: peripheral blood. The sequence was obtained from a man aged 45 to 65 with active COVID-19.

CDR3 nucleotides: TGTGCCAGCAGCCGGGGGACCGAAGCTTTCTTT. It yields the protein CASSRGTEAFF. V is TRBV28 and J is TRBJ1-1; D possibly corresponds to TRBD1 (5 bases). Per germline, CDR1 MDHEN and CDR2 SYDVKM. CDR3 length equals 11 residues. The ends were cut back, 6 bases at V and 8 bases at J, with 10 bases in the middle.